A single sample is the source of the 12 T cell receptor beta chains below, sequenced in a study of blood T cell repertoires in COVID-19 (dated by TCRdb to about 2020). Library construction relied on the immunoSEQ multiplex PCR assay. TCRdb mirrors the immuneACCESS table, restricted to in-frame sequences. Some clones are absent from its copies; in checked studies, under half trace to an unresolved V gene, and the reason for the others is unknown. For this sample the table gives around 130,000 clones, of which less than 85% were detected only once. Under 2% of the sample goes to the ten largest clones. Input material: PBMCs or T cells enriched from blood (not recorded which). These receptor sequences come from a woman between 18 and 30 years old who had been exposed to COVID-19.

The rearrangement joins TRBV18 to TRBJ1-1; 8 bases fit TRBD1. Per germline, CDR1 KGHSH and CDR2 LQKENI. After removal of 3 bases from V and 3 bases from J, the junction contained 9 bases not matched to a gene. This CDR3 has 16 residues. DNA of the CDR3: TGTGCCAGCTCACCCATAACAGGGGGTCTAGACACTGAAGCTTTCTTT. Its translation: CASSPITGGLDTEAFF. The full variable domain, with the rest looked up from reference TRBV18 and TRBJ1-1, is NAGVMQNPRHLVRRRGQEARLRCSPMKGHSHVYWYRQLPEEGLKFMVYLQKENIIDESGMPKERFSAEFPKEGPSILRIQQVVRGDSAAYFCASSPITGGLDTEAFFGQGTRLTVV.

This clone was observed a few times. This chain connects TRBV6-4 to TRBJ2-3, with 8 bases that match TRBD1. The CDR3 spans 14 residues. Trimming at V came to 4 bases and at J to 3 bases, leaving 3 bases not matched to a gene. CDR1 and CDR2 (germline): MRHNA, SNTAGT. The CDR3 bases are TGTGCCAGCAGTGGCCAGGGGGCAACAGATACGCAGTATTTT. Translation: CASSGQGATDTQYF.

The V and J genes are TRBV5-4 and TRBJ2-5, with 7 bases that match TRBD1. From germline, CDR1 is SGHNT and CDR2 YYREEE (reference sequence). The V gene end was trimmed by 4 bases and the J gene end by 1 base; junction bases not matched to a gene: 1. This CDR3 contains 13 residues. The CDR3 region is CASSRDSQETQYF. CDR3 bases: TGTGCCAGCAGCAGGGACAGCCAAGAGACCCAGTACTTC.

This clone has just one count. J is TRBJ1-1 and V is TRBV12-3 or TRBV12-4, with 7 bases that match TRBD1. V trimming: 5 bases; J trimming: 8 bases; junction bases outside the gene matches: 8. The CDR3 sequence is 13 residues long. The CDR3, as DNA: TGTGCCAGCAGTCGAACCAGGGGGAACGAAGCTTTCTTT. It yields the protein CASSRTRGNEAFF.

The chain carries TRBV4-3 and TRBJ2-3, with 10 bases identical to TRBD2. In germline, CDR1 is LGHNA, CDR2 YSLEER. This CDR3 comprises 16 residues. V lost 1 base to trimming and J lost 2 bases; unmatched junction nucleotides: 3. CDR3 in DNA: TGCGCCAGCAGCCAAGGGACTAGCGGATTCACAGATACGCAGTATTTT. It encodes CASSQGTSGFTDTQYF.

This chain links TRBV7-8 with TRBJ1-2, with 7 bases that match TRBD1. V was pared by 5 bases and J by 4 bases, with 16 bases of the junction left unmatched. Germline V gene sequence: CDR1 SGHVS, CDR2 FQNEAQ. The length of the CDR3 is 17 residues. CDR3 amino acids: CASSDQISGQSAYGYTF. The CDR3 region has the DNA TGTGCCAGCAGCGACCAAATATCGGGACAGTCTGCCTATGGCTACACCTTC.

This clone was recorded a few times. The CDR3 loop reads CASSRDRYEQYF. CDR3 coding DNA: TGTGCCAGCAGCCGCGACAGGTACGAGCAGTACTTC. This rearrangement joins TRBV7-9 to TRBJ2-7; the D gene is possibly TRBD1 (6 bases). V was clipped by 5 bases and J by 4 bases, with 9 bases between them. Germline CDR1 SEHNR, CDR2 FQNEAQ (reference sequence). The CDR3 loop spans 12 amino acids.

Details on this clone: Other DNA sequences from this sample encode an identical CDR3 as well. The rearrangement links TRBV7-7 to TRBJ2-5; 11 positions agree with TRBD2. This CDR3 is 15 amino acids long. The V and J ends lost 2 bases and 4 bases, in that order; junction bases with no gene match: 3. Germline V gene sequence: CDR1 SSHAT, CDR2 FNYEAQ (reference sequence). The DNA of the CDR3 is TGTGCCAGCAGCTTATCTACTAGCGGGAGAGAGACCCAGTACTTC. Encoded protein: CASSLSTSGRETQYF. Full variable domain (remainder filled in from reference TRBV7-7 and TRBJ2-5): GAGVSQSPRYKVTKRGQDVTLRCDPISSHATLYWYQQALGQGPEFLTYFNYEAQPDKSGLPSDRFSAERPEGSISTLTIQRTEQRDSAMYRCASSLSTSGRETQYFGPGTRLLVL.

The CDR3 DNA sequence: TGCGCCAGCAGCTTGGTCGCGGGAACGGGCAATGAGCAGTTCTTC. Translated, it gives CASSLVAGTGNEQFF. The gene calls are TRBV5-1 and TRBJ2-1, with D possibly matching TRBD2 (6 bases). Germline CDR1 reads SGHRS; CDR2 reads YFSETQ. The ends were cut back, 0 bases at V and 6 bases at J, with 13 bases in the middle. The CDR3 has 15 residues.

The chain carries TRBV24-1 and TRBJ2-1; 8 nucleotides align to TRBD2. CDR1 KGHDR and CDR2 SFDVKD come from the germline V gene. This CDR3 is built from 15 residues. The V gene end was trimmed by 3 bases and the J gene end by 6 bases; junction bases not matched to a gene: 6. The DNA for the CDR3 is TGTGCCACCAGTGATGAGCGGGAGTTTGGCAATGAGCAGTTCTTC. This translates into CATSDEREFGNEQFF.

The count of this clone is one. V usage is TRBV21-1 and J usage is TRBJ1-5; the table gives TRBD1 as D, unverified against the DNA. TRBV21-1 is tagged as a pseudogene. There are 17 residues in the CDR3. The CDR3 loop is CASSLRQGSPVGQPQHF. The CDR3 DNA sequence: TGTGCCAGCAGCCTTCGGCAGGGGAGCCCGGTAGGTCAGCCCCAGCATTTT.

This sequence joins TRBV27 and TRBJ2-5; 10 nucleotides align to TRBD1. In germline, CDR1 is MNHEY, CDR2 SMNVEV (reference sequence). This CDR3 region has 16 residues. The J segment lost 4 bases and the V segment lost 6 bases, leaving 11 bases of the junction unmatched. As DNA, the CDR3 is TGTGCCAGCAGAGAGAGACAGGGGGCAACTCGAGAGACCCAGTACTTC. It codes for CASRERQGATRETQYF.